The T cell receptor beta chain under discussion was sequenced for a study of T cell repertoires in cytomegalovirus infection. About the study: CMV infection together with matching HLA type was indicated by public TCR beta signatures.

TCRdb passed the reads through MiXCR, listing each CDR3 protein once. Counted here are 350,000 to 450,000 distinct CDR3 sequences, about a sixth occurring once; the ten biggest clones make up around 10%. With regard to this clonotype: What it binds is unknown.

General study findings and limits: Identification of carriers of CMV plus the relevant HLA was performed using cumulative public TCR beta family frequency. Ex vivo, HLA-C-restricted CMV-specific TCR beta clonotypes prevailed over the rest of the response.

The receptor comes from a human donor in good health (CMV status not recorded). Some clones in this sample may be carry-over from other donors' samples. The sequenced material came from PBMCs.

The DNA for the CDR3 is TGTGCCAGCAGCTTGTCCCCAGGGGGCGGCACCGGGGAGCTGTTTTTT. It codes for CASSLSPGGGTGELFF. The rearrangement joins TRBV5-4 to TRBJ2-2; 8 bases are shared with TRBD1. The CDR3 totals 16 residues. The V gene's germline CDR1 is SGHNT and CDR2 YYREEE (reference sequence). The V gene end was trimmed by 1 base and the J gene end by 4 bases; junction bases not matched to a gene: 6.